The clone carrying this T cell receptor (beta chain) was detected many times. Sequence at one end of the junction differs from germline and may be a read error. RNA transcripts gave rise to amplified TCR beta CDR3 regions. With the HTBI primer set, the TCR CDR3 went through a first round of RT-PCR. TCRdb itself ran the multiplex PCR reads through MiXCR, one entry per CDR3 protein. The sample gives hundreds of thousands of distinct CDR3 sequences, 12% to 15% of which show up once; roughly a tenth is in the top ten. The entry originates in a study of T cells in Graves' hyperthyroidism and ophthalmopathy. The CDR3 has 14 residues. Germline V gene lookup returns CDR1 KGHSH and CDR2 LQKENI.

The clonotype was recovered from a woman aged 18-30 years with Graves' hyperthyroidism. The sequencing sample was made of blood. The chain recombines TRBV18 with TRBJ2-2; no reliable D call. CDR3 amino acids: CASTPYRNPGELFF. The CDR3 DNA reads TGTGCCAGCACCCCATACCGGAACCCCGGGGAGCTGTTTTTT.